The present T cell receptor (beta chain) was sequenced within a study of shared clonotypes between healthy human individuals. General study findings and limits: It was anticipated that sequencing depth would influence how many clonotypes donors shared.

To note about this clone: Its target is unknown.

The assay used deep level. Method: immunoSEQ multiplex PCR; TCRdb's copy keeps in-frame clones and lacks some. The sample has some 480,000 clones, 70% to 85% seen once. All the donors were Caucasian adults who lived in Nashville, Tennessee. Unsorted samples, those not sorted, used roughly 100 million PBMCs for genomic DNA. CDR3 length equals 15 residues. The germline V and J ends were trimmed by 3 bases and 3 bases, with 14 bases remaining between them. From germline, CDR1 is LNHDA and CDR2 SQIVND (reference sequence). The rearrangement links TRBV19 to TRBJ1-2; maybe TRBD1 (6 bases). This receptor was taken from a middle-aged woman in good health. Some clones in this sample may be carry-over from other donors' samples. Sample: PBMCs. This chain's CDR3 is CASSMKAGEDYGYTF. In nucleotides, the CDR3 is TGTGCCAGTAGTATGAAGGCAGGGGAGGACTATGGCTACACCTTC.